This record concerns one TCR beta chain sequence. This clone was detected only a few times. Its antigen remains unidentified. The gene names and germline sequences used here belong to the mouse. The CDR3 end is not reached by the read, which stops 1 residue before it; the germline J gene fills it in. CDR1 and CDR2, looked up from the germline V gene (reference sequence), are KGHPV and FQNQEV. V loses 8 bases at its end and J loses 5 bases; junction bases beyond the gene matches: 5. The CDR3, cysteine through phenylalanine, is 14 amino acids long. Sequencing covers 39 bases of the CDR3, shown here with the frame starting at base 1. This sample stems from a study of tissue T cells after allogeneic stem cell transplantation (dated by TCRdb to 2021 to 2024). Study-level background: The study profiled TCR beta repertoires in many tissues obtained from research autopsies of patients with and without GVHD, and also in mouse models of GVHD. The human arm was a prospective observational study without blinding or randomization. Overall results and qualifications from the work: Which tissue TCRs were alloreactive or antigen-specific was not determined in the study, and some of the clones might have been host cells that persisted. Only a few T cell clones appeared in more than one patient, yet motif-based clustering showed tissue-specific repertoire signatures that were shared between patients. Within patients, how anatomically similar the tissues were was a key factor in shaping TCR repertoire composition, regardless of disease or transplant status. In both patients and mice, T cells from blood and spleen covered only a limited part of the TCR repertoire found in tissues. Sampling depth was acknowledged as a limitation, and the patient cohort was both small and clinically heterogeneous.

What the time point label conveys for this sample: mouse harvest day 7 after allogeneic transplant. Mouse grafts combined 10^7 T-cell-depleted bone marrow cells with 10^6 splenic CD5+ T cells, given via tail vein injection. GVHD in mice was modeled with a major MHC-mismatch B6 (H2b) into BALB/c (H2d) model, and tissues were profiled at day 7 or 14. Mouse tissues and retro-orbital blood were harvested on day 7 or 14 post-transplant using separate sterile tools per animal; livers were flushed beforehand. Before genomic DNA was isolated with the DNeasy Blood & Tissue Kit, mouse tissues were minced with razor blades in buffered saline. The library relied on the immunoSEQ multiplex PCR assay. TCRbeta CDR3 sequencing was done by Adaptive Biotechnologies at survey depth, reporting CDR3 sequences, V/J genes, productive frequency and template counts. TCR beta CDR3 regions were amplified from genomic DNA instead of RNA. Per the original workflow: Pairwise repertoire overlap between tissues was quantified with Jensen-Shannon divergence, where 1 means complete divergence and 0 identical. Based on pairwise JSD values, tissues were grouped by single-linkage agglomerative hierarchical clustering, and the results were shown as dendrograms. GLIPH2 was applied to all patient samples using simulation_depth 1000, kmer_min_depth 3, and cdr3_length_cutoff 8, and only groups with more than two unique CDR3s were retained. A standardized tissue-overlap score was generated by extrapolating Jaccard GLIPH-group overlap across patients to a standard repertoire size of 1000 clones. Linear mixed-effect models, with tissue as a fixed effect and individual as a random effect, were used to test how diversity related to clinical or experimental variables. The immuneACCESS repertoire file appears here via TCRdb, limited to in-frame rearrangements. These files lack a portion of the clones; in checked studies, under half of the deficit traces to unresolved V genes, and the cause of the others is not known. V and J calls and clone size are those listed in that table; D and trimming were worked out from the DNA. The sample includes 9,000 to 9,500 clones, with roughly 44% observed a single time. Of the sample, about 7.1% is held by the ten largest clones.

The clonotype originates from a female BALB/c mouse given C57BL/6 T cells with graft-versus-host disease after an allogeneic hematopoietic cell transplant. What was sequenced was gut tissue. The sequence is built from TRBV26 and TRBJ1-5, with 11 bases in between that match TRBD1. The covered CDR3 bases are TGTGCCAGCCTCCGGGACAGGGGGGACCAGGCTCCGCTT. It is translated as CASLRDRGDQAPL. The whole CDR3 sequence reads CASLRDRGDQAPLF.